The clone carrying this T cell receptor beta chain has at least ten counts. In TCRdb, the RACE reads were re-called with MiXCR into one record per CDR3 protein. The profile shows around 110,000 distinct CDR3 sequences, about 11% of them singletons. The data are from a study of human T cells and chemical hapten exposure. This CDR3 comprises 14 residues. From germline, CDR1 is DFQATT and CDR2 SNEGSKA (reference sequence). The V end was cut by 6 bases, the J end by 4 bases, with 16 bases between. Time point indicated: patch test 3, about 24 weeks after DPC sensitization. Treatment: therapeutic diphenylcyclopropenone sensitization with weekly scalp DPC.

This TCR was recovered from a woman aged 45 to 65 with alopecia areata. Some clones in this sample may be carry-over from other donors' samples. The sample consisted of whole blood, taken in connection with sensitization to the hapten diphenylcyclopropenone (DPC). The chain has TRBV20-1 and TRBJ2-1; D gene unclear. The CDR3 region is CSARTPPHYNEQFF. The CDR3, as DNA: TGCAGTGCACGGACCCCCCCCCATTACAATGAGCAGTTCTTC.